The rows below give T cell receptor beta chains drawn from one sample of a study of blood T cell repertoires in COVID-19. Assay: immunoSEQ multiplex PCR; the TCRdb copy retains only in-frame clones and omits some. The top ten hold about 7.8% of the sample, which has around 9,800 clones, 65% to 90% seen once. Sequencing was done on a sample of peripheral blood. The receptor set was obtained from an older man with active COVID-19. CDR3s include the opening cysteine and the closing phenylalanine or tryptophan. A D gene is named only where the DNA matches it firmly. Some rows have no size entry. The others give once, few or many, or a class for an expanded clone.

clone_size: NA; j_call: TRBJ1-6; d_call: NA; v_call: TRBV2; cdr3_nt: TGTGCCAGCAGGGGGGGGAGCTCCTATAATTCACCCCTCCACTTT; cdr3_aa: CASRGGSSYNSPLHF
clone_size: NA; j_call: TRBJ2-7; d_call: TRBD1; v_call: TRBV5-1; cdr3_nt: TGCGCCAGCAGCTCTAGGACAGGGGTCTACGAGCAGTACTTC; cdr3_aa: CASSSRTGVYEQYF
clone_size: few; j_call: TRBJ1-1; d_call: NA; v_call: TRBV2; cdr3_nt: TGTGCCAGCAGTGGACAGCGATGGGGAGCTTTCTTT; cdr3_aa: CASSGQRWGAFF
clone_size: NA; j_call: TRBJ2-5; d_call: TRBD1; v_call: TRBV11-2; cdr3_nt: TGTGCCAGCAGCCTCGGACAGGGCTTCCTCCGGGAGACCCAGTACTTC; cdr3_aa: CASSLGQGFLRETQYF
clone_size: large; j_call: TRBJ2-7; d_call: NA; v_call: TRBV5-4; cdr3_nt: TGTGCCAGCAGCTTAGGGAGCGACGAGCAGTACTTC; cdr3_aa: CASSLGSDEQYF
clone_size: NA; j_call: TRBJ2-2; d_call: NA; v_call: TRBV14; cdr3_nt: TGTGCCAGCAGCCAAGACCGGCCAGGCCGAGGGGAGCTGTTTTTT; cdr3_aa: CASSQDRPGRGELFF
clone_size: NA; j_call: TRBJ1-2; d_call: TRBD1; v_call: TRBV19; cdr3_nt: TGTGCCAGTAGCTCCGGGACAGGGGAGGGCTATGGCTACACCTTC; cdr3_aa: CASSSGTGEGYGYTF
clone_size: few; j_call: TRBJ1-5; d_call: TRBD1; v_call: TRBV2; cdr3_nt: TGTGCCAGCAGTCTTGGACAGGCGAGCAATCAGCCCCAGCATTTT; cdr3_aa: CASSLGQASNQPQHF
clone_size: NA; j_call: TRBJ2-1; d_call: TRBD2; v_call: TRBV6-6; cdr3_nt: TGTGCCAGCAGTTACTTGCGGGGGGGGCCCCCTTTCTTC; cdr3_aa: CASSYLRGGPPFF
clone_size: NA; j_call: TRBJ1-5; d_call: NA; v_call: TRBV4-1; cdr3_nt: TGCGCCAGCAGCCAAGCCAGGGCCAGGGGCCCCCAGCCCCAGCATTTT; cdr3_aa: CASSQARARGPQPQHF
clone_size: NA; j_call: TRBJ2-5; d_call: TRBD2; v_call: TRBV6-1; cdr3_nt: TGTGCCAGCAGTGAAACCCGGACTAGCGGGGGGGCCCAAGAGACCCAGTACTTC; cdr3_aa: CASSETRTSGGAQETQYF
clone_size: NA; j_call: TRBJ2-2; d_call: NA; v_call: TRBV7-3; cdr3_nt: TGTGCCAGCAGCTTACGAGCAGGTGGCACCGGGGAGCTGTTTTTT; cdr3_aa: CASSLRAGGTGELFF
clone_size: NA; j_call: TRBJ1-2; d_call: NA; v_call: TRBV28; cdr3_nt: TGTGCCAGCAGTAAGACAGGTGGCTACACCTTC; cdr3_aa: CASSKTGGYTF
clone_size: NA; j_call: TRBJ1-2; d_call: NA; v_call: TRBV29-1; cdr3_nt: TGCAGCGTTGAAGATCGTGAGGGTCACTATGGCTACACCTTC; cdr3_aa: CSVEDREGHYGYTF
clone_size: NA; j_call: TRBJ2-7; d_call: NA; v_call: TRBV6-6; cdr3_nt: TGTGCCAGCAGACAGGGCCCTCTCTACGAGCAGTACTTC; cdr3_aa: CASRQGPLYEQYF
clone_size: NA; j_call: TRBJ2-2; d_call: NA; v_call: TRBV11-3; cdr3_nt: TGTGCCAGCAGCCAGGGCCGGCAAACCGGGGAGCTGTTTTTT; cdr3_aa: CASSQGRQTGELFF
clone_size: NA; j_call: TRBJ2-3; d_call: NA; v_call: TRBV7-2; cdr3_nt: TGTGCCAGCAGCTTAAGGGGCGGGGGTAGGGGGGCGGATACGCAGTATTTT; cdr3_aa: CASSLRGGGRGADTQYF
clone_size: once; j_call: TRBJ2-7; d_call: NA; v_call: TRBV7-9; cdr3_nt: TGTGCCAGCAGTCCGACAGATCCCTACGAGCAGTACTTC; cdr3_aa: CASSPTDPYEQYF
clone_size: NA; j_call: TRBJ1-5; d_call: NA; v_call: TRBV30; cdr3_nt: TGTGCCTGGAGTGTGGCAGGGAATCAGCCCCAGCATTTT; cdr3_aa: CAWSVAGNQPQHF
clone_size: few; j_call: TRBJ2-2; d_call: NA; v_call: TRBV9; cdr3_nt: TGTGCCAGCAGCGTAGGTTCTAGCGCCCACACCGGGGAGCTGTTTTTT; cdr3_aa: CASSVGSSAHTGELFF
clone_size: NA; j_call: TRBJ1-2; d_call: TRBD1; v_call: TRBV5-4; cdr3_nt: TGTGCCAGCAGCCTCCCAGGGACAGGGTTTCATGGCTACACCTTC; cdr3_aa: CASSLPGTGFHGYTF
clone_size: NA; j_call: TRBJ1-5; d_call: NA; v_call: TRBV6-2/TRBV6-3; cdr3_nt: TGTGCCAGCAGTTACCAGGACAGTGTTCAGCCCCAGCATTTT; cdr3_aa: CASSYQDSVQPQHF
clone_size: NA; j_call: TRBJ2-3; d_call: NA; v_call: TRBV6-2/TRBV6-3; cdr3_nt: TGTGCCAGCAGTACAAGTGGGGGGTCTGTTACGCAGTATTTT; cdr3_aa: CASSTSGGSVTQYF
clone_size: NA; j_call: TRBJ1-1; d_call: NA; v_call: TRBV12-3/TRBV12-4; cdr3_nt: TGTGCCAGCAGTCCTATGAACACTGAAGCTTTCTTT; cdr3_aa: CASSPMNTEAFF
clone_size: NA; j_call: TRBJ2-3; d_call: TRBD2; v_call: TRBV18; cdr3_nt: TGTGCCAGCTCACCAGGCAGCGGGGGGAACACAGATACGCAGTATTTT; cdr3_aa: CASSPGSGGNTDTQYF
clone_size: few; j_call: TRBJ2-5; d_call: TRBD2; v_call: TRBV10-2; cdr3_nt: TGCGCCAGCAGTGAACTAGCGGGGAGGATGAAGACCCAGTACTTC; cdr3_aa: CASSELAGRMKTQYF
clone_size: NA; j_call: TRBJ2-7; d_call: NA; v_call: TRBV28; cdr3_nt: TGTGCCAGCATAAGCGGACACACAGGGAATTCCTACGAGCAGTACTTC; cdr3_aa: CASISGHTGNSYEQYF
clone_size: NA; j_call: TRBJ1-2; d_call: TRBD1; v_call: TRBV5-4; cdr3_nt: TGTGCCAGCAGCCCCGGACAGGGCGGGAAGCTAAACTATGGCTACACCTTC; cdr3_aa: CASSPGQGGKLNYGYTF
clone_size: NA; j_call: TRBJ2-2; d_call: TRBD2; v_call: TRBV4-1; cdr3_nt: TGCGCCAGCAGCCAAGAGCGTAGCGGGGGGCCGGGCACCGGGGAGCTGTTTTTT; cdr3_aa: CASSQERSGGPGTGELFF
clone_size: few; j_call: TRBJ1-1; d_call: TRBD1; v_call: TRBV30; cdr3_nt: TGTGCCTGGAGTTCAACCGGACAGGGGCTGACTTTCTTT; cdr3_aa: CAWSSTGQGLTFF
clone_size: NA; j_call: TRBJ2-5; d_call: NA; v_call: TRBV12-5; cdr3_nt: TGTGCTAGTGGTTTGACGGAGGGGCCGACGGAGACCCAGTACTTC; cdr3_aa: CASGLTEGPTETQYF
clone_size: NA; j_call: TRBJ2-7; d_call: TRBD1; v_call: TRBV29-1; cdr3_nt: TGCAGCGTCCGCGGACAGGAGATCTACGAGCAGTACTTC; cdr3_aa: CSVRGQEIYEQYF
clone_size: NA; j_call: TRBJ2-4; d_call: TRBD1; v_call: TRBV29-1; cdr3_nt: TGCAGCGTGGCCCGGGACAGGGGTGGGCAAAACATTCAGTACTTC; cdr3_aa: CSVARDRGGQNIQYF
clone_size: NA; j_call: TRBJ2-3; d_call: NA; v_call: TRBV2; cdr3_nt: TGTGCCAGCAGTGAAGGAGGGGATACGCAGTATTTT; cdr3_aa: CASSEGGDTQYF
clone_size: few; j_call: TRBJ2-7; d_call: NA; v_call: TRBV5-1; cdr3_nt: TGCGCCAGCAGCTTGGAAGACTATCGGGCGTCCTACGAGCAGTACTTC; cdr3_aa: CASSLEDYRASYEQYF
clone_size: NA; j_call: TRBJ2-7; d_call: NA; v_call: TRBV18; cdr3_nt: TGTGCCAGCTCACCAAGCGGACAGTACGAGCAGTACTTC; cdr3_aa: CASSPSGQYEQYF
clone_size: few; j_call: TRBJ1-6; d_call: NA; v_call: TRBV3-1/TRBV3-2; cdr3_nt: TGTGCCAGCAGCCAAGTGGTACCGAGCTCCTATAATTCACCCCTCCACTTT; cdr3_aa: CASSQVVPSSYNSPLHF
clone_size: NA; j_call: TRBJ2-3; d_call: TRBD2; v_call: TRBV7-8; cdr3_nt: TGTGCCAGCAGCTCCCCCGGGACTAGCGGGGACCGAACCACAGATACGCAGTATTTT; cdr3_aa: CASSSPGTSGDRTTDTQYF
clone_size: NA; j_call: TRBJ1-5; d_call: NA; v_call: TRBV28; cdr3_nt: TGTGCCAGCAGTTTAGGATCGAAGCCGAGGCAGCCCCAGCATTTT; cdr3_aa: CASSLGSKPRQPQHF
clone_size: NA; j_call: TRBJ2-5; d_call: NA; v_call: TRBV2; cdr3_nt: TGTGCCAGCAGTCGGACTGGAGTGGAGACCCAGTACTTC; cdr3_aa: CASSRTGVETQYF
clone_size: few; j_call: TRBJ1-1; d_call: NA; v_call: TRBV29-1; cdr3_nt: TGCAGCGTTGCGTGGGGGGCTGAAGCTTTCTTT; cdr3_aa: CSVAWGAEAFF
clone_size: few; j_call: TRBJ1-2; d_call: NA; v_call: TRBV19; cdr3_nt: TGTGCCAGTAGTTGGTTAGCCCCGAGAGATGGCTACACCTTC; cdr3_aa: CASSWLAPRDGYTF
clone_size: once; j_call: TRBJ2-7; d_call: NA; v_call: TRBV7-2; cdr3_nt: TGTGCCAGCAGCTTGAGTTTCGCAGGCTCCTACGAGCAGTACTTC; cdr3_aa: CASSLSFAGSYEQYF
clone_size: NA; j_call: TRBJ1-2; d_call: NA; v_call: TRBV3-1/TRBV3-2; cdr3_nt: TGTGCCAGCAGCCCTGGGACACGTTTGGGCTACACCTTC; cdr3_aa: CASSPGTRLGYTF
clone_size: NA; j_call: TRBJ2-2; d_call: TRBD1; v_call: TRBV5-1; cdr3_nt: TGCGCCAGCTCCGGGACAGCTTACACCGGGGAGCTGTTTTTT; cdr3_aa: CASSGTAYTGELFF
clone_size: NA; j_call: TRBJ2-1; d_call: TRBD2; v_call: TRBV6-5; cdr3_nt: TGTGCCAGCAGATTAGCGGGGGGTGCCTACAATGAGCAGTTCTTC; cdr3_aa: CASRLAGGAYNEQFF
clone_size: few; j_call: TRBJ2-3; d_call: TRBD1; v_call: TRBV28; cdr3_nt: TGTGCCAGCAGTTTATGGGACCCTTCAGGGGGAAAAGATACGCAGTATTTT; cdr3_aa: CASSLWDPSGGKDTQYF
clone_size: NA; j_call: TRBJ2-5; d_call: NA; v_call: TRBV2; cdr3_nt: TGTGCCAGCCGGCGTGGGCAGCCCAAAGAGACCCAGTACTTC; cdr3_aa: CASRRGQPKETQYF
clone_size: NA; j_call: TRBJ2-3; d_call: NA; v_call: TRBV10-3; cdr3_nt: TGTGCCATCGGTGGGGAGGCCACAGATACGCAGTATTTT; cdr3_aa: CAIGGEATDTQYF
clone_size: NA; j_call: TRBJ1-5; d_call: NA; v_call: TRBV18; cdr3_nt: TGTGCCAGCTCACTTCGACAGTCTAATCAGCCCCAGCATTTT; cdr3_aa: CASSLRQSNQPQHF
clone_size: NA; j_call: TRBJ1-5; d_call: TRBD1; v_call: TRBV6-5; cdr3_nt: TGTGCCAGCAGGGCGACAGGGGGACAGCCCCAGCATTTT; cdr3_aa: CASRATGGQPQHF
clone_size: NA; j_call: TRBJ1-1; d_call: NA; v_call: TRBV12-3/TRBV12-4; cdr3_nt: TGTGCCAGCAGTCCCTCCGTGTTTGAAGCTTTCTTT; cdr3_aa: CASSPSVFEAFF
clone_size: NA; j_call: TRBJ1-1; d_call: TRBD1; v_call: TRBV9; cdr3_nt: TGTGCCAGCAGTTCCCCCAGGGGGCGCGGAACTTTCTTT; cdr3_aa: CASSSPRGRGTFF